This record concerns one T cell receptor (beta chain) sequence. The data belong to a study of blood T cell repertoires in COVID-19. About the study: Samples representing acute and convalescent COVID-19 were sourced from the United States, Italy and Spain. From T cells, B-cell-depleted T cells, or PBMCs came the material, which was cDNA or gDNA.

The CDR3 totals 14 residues. CDR1 LGHNA and CDR2 YSLEER come from the germline V gene. V lost 4 bases and J lost 4; bases outside the gene matches: 0. In the original workflow: Estimates of nucleated cell counts were drawn from the amplification of reference gene primers. TCRdb keeps only in-frame clones here, not all; method: immunoSEQ multiplex PCR. V and J calls and clone size are those listed in that table; D and trimming were worked out from the DNA. The table lists around 170,000 clones, approximately 83% of them singletons, with roughly 2.9% in the top ten. Sequenced input: peripheral blood. This receptor was identified in a woman aged 55-70 years with acute or convalescent COVID-19. This rearrangement joins TRBV4-3 to TRBJ2-5; TRBD2 agrees at 13 bases. CDR3 DNA: TGCGCCAGCAGCCGACTAGCGGGGGGAGAGACCCAGTACTTC. This gives the protein CASSRLAGGETQYF.